This T cell receptor beta chain stems from a study of T cell responses to AZD1222 COVID-19 vaccine. This CDR3 has 16 residues. V was cut by 3 bases and J by 9 bases, with 18 bases left in between. Germline values: CDR1 LNHDA, CDR2 SQIVND (reference sequence). The table came from immunoSEQ multiplex PCR; TCRdb's copy has only in-frame clones and leaves some out. The sample consists of 210,000 or so clones, less than 95% of them appearing once. The material was peripheral blood, obtained 28 days after the second dose of the MenACWY control vaccine. The source is an adult who received the MenACWY meningococcal vaccine as a control. The gene calls are TRBV19 and TRBJ1-6; D is unclear. CDR3 in amino acids: CASSISAEAWGSPLHF. CDR3 bases: TGTGCCAGTAGTATTTCCGCCGAGGCCTGGGGTTCACCCCTCCACTTT. The full variable domain, with the rest looked up from reference TRBV19 and TRBJ1-6, is DGGITQSPKYLFRKEGQNVTLSCEQNLNHDAMYWYRQDPGQGLRLIYYSQIVNDFQKGDIAEGYSVSREKKESFPLTVTSAQKNPTAFYLCASSISAEAWGSPLHFGNGTRLTVT.